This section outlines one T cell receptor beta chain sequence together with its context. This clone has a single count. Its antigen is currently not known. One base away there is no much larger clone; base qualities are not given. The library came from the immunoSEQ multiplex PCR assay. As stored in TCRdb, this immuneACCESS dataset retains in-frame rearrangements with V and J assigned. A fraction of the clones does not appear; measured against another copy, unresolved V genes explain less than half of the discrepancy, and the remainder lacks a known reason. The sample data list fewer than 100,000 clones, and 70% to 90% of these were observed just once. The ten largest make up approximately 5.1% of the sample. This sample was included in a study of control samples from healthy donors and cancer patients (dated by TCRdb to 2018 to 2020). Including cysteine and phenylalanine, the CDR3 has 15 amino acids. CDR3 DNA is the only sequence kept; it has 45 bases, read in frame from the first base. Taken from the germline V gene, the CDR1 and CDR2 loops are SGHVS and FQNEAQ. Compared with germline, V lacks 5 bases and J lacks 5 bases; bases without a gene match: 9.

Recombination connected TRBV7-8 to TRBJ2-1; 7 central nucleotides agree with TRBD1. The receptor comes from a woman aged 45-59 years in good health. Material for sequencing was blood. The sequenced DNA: TGTGCCAGCAGCGTGACAGGGTTGAAGCACAATGAGCAGTTCTTC. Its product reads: CASSVTGLKHNEQFF.